This T cell receptor beta chain was recorded in a study of blood T cells in healthy people across ages (dated by TCRdb to about 2015). For the study in its entirety: In model experiments, template switching captured roughly one uniquely barcoded TCR beta cDNA molecule for every two T cells. The study measured age-related changes in TCR beta repertoire diversity using deep sequencing normalized with unique cDNA molecular identifiers. Four age groups were formed from the donors: young (average about 17 years), middle-aged (around 40), aged (roughly 59) and long-lived (roughly 88). Donors of different ages were randomly distributed across sequencing lanes to avoid experimental bias. The study analyzed two additional independent replicas of 1 million unique cDNA reads from the same blood draw for two donors, one aged 18 to 30 and one aged 80 or older.

In the germline V gene, CDR1 corresponds to MNHNS and CDR2 to SASEGT. Taken from cysteine to phenylalanine, the CDR3 has 18 residues. Left in the record is the CDR3 DNA by itself, 54 bases read in frame from the first base. At the junction V is shortened by 7 bases and J by 2 bases; bases outside the gene matches: 14. Receptor amplification or capture employed 5' RACE. Data came from an Illumina HiSeq 2500. The second PCR ran for roughly 7 to 12 cycles and used a J-beta primer mix along with a sample-barcoded 5' primer. A unique molecular identifier was introduced onto each TCR beta cDNA molecule by a template-switch 5' adaptor carrying 12 random nucleotides. At least 3 million CDR3-containing paired-end reads were obtained from each sample. First-strand cDNA was synthesized from all RNA with the Mint cDNA synthesis kit, primed by a TRBC-specific oligonucleotide. Following uracil-DNA glycosylase treatment, a first 18-cycle PCR with universal primers M1SS and BC2_uni_R was performed on all cDNA. Per the original workflow: For normalization, 1 million high-quality reads were randomly selected from each sample, with every read carrying a distinct molecular identifier. Instead of being binned into consensus sequences, reads with shared molecular identifiers were discarded. MiTCR, set to a Q25 quality threshold and the strictest error-elimination algorithm, was used for CDR3 identification, clonotype clustering and error correction. A nonparametric unseen species model with Euler transformation was used to estimate lower-bound total TCR beta diversity. TCRdb took the public reads, trimmed them with fastp at Q25, ran MiXCR for clone calling and kept in-frame beta chains. Rows with one shared CDR3 protein collapse into an entry with the most common genes and DNA. These V and J calls are TCRdb output, not the study's own analysis. The sample yields more than 1 million distinct CDR3 sequences; 35% to 55% were counted once. Under 20% of the sample is in the top ten clones.

Donors were 30 to 45 systemically healthy Caucasian individuals from Russia aged 6 to 90 years. About 10 milliliters of peripheral blood were collected from each donor into EDTA-treated Vacutainer tubes. Ficoll-Paque density-gradient centrifugation was used to isolate PBMCs, with at least 7 million obtained per sample. Total RNA, at least 5 micrograms per sample, was extracted from PBMCs with Trizol reagent. The percentages of naive CD45RAhigh/CD27high T cells were determined by flow cytometry on a PBMC aliquot from every donor. Broader findings and caveats from the paper: Estimates of total diversity based on one million sequenced T cells were considered lower bounds and underestimates. Observed TCR beta diversity per million T cells fell roughly linearly with age, and a significant reduction was already apparent by age approximately 41. Conclusive comparison of naive and antigen-experienced compartments was prevented by the profiling of bulk unsorted PBMCs. Compared with the aged group, more naive CD4+ T cells, fewer expanded clones and increased TCR diversity were shown by the long-lived group, suggesting age selection. Donor CMV infection status was unknown, potentially confounding age-related changes in expanded clonotypes. There was a strong correlation between observed TCR beta diversity and the percentage of naive T cells measured by flow cytometry.

In regard to this clonotype: The antigen it recognizes is unknown. No base qualities exist here, and no much larger clone lies one base off it.

The V gene is TRBV6-1 and the J gene is TRBJ2-7, with 13 bases matching TRBD2. This receptor was identified in a woman aged 55-70 years in good health. The sequenced sample consisted of blood. The DNA is TGTGCCAGCATTGGACTAGCGGGAGTTCCCACCCGCGCCTACGAGCAGTACTTC. Translated, it gives CASIGLAGVPTRAYEQYF.